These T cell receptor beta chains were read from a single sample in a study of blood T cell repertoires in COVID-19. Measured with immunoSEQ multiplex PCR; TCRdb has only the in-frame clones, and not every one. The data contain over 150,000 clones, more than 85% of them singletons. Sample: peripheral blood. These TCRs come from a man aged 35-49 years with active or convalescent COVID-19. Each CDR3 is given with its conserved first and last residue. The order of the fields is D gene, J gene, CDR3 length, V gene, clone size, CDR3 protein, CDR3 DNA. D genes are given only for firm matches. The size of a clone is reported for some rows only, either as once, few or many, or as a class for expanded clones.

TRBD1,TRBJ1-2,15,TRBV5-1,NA,CASSLGHGTGYGYTF,TGCGCCAGCAGCTTGGGGCACGGGACAGGCTATGGCTACACCTTC
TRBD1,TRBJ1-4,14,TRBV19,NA,CASMPGQGNEKLFF,TGTGCCAGTATGCCGGGACAGGGTAATGAAAAACTGTTTTTT
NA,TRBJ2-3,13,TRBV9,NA,CASSPAVSDTQYF,TGTGCCAGCAGCCCCGCAGTATCAGATACGCAGTATTTT
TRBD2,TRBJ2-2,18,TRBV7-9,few,CASSFETGGRVDTGELFF,TGTGCCAGCAGCTTCGAAACAGGTGGGAGGGTAGACACCGGGGAGCTGTTTTTT
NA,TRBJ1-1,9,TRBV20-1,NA,CSLMAEAFF,TGCAGTCTGATGGCCGAAGCTTTCTTT
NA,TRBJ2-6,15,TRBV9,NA,CASSGARSGANVLTF,TGTGCCAGCAGCGGCGCCAGGTCTGGGGCCAACGTCCTGACTTTC
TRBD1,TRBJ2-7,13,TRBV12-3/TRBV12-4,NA,CASRGTGRNEQYF,TGTGCCAGCAGGGGGACAGGGCGGAACGAGCAGTACTTC
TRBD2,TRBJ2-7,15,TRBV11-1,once,CASSFGTSGESEQYF,TGTGCCAGCAGCTTTGGGACTAGCGGGGAGTCCGAGCAGTACTTC
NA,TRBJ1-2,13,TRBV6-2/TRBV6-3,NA,CASSYKTGFGYTF,TGTGCCAGCAGTTACAAAACGGGGTTCGGCTACACCTTC
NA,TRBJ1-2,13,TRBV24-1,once,CATSIARNYGYTF,TGTGCCACCAGTATTGCCAGAAACTATGGCTACACCTTC
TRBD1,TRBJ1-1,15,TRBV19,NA,CASTAPGQGAAEAFF,TGTGCCAGTACCGCCCCGGGACAGGGGGCTGCTGAAGCTTTCTTT
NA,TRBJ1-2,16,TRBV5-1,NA,CASSLEGGGTGRTYTF,TGCGCCAGCAGCTTGGAAGGGGGGGGGACTGGAAGGACCTACACCTTC
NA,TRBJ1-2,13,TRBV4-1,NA,CASSQQINYGYTF,TGCGCCAGCAGCCAACAGATTAACTATGGCTACACCTTC
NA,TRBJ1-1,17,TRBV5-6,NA,CASSLVVAREGDTEAFF,TGTGCCAGCAGCTTGGTCGTCGCCAGGGAAGGGGACACTGAAGCTTTCTTT
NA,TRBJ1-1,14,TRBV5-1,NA,CASSSLGGVTEAFF,TGCGCCAGCAGCTCCTTGGGGGGAGTGACTGAAGCTTTCTTT
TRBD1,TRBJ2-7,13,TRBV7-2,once,CASSPHTDRDQYF,TGTGCCAGCAGCCCTCATACGGACAGGGATCAGTACTTC
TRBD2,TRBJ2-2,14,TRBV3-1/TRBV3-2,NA,CASRPRGDTGELFF,TGTGCCAGCAGGCCACGGGGGGACACCGGGGAGCTGTTTTTT
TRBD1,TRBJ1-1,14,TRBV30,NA,CAWSGQGAGTEAFF,TGTGCCTGGAGTGGACAGGGGGCCGGCACTGAAGCTTTCTTT
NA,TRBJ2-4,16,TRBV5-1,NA,CASSLLSGLAKNIQYF,TGCGCCAGCAGCTTACTCTCAGGACTAGCCAAAAACATTCAGTACTTC
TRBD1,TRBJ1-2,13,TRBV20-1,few,CSASRGQYYGYTF,TGCAGTGCTAGTAGGGGACAGTACTATGGCTACACCTTC
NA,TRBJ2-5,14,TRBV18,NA,CASSPPGSQETQYF,TGTGCCAGCTCACCACCGGGCTCCCAAGAGACCCAGTACTTC
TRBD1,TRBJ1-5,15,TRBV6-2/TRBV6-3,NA,CASSYTGAINQPQHF,TGTGCCAGCAGTTACACAGGGGCGATAAATCAGCCCCAGCATTTT
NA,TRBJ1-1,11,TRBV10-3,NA,CAVGMNTEAFF,TGTGCCGTCGGGATGAACACTGAAGCTTTCTTT
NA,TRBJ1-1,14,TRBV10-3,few,CAIRVTEANTEAFF,TGTGCCATCAGGGTGACAGAAGCGAACACTGAAGCTTTCTTT
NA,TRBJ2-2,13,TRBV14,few,CASSPSLAGELFF,TGTGCCAGCAGCCCGTCACTAGCCGGGGAGCTGTTTTTT
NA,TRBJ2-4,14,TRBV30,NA,CAWGKGLAKNIQYF,TGTGCCTGGGGAAAGGGACTAGCCAAAAACATTCAGTACTTC
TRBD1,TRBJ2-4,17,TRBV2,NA,CASSEQVTQGGKNIQYF,TGTGCCAGCAGTGAACAGGTGACACAGGGGGGCAAAAACATTCAGTACTTC
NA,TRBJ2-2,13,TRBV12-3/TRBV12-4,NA,CASSFTNTGELFF,TGTGCCAGCAGTTTCACGAACACCGGGGAGCTGTTTTTT
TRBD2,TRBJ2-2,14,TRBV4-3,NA,CASSREAGGGELFF,TGCGCCAGCAGCCGAGAGGCGGGGGGCGGGGAGCTGTTTTTT
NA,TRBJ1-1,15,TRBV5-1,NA,CASSLGPGDGTEAFF,TGCGCCAGCAGCTTGGGACCCGGGGATGGCACTGAAGCTTTCTTT
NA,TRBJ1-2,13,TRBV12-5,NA,CASGLLYSYGYTF,TGTGCTAGTGGTTTGCTCTACAGCTATGGCTACACCTTC
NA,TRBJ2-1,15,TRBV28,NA,CASNPAEGSYNEQFF,TGTGCCAGCAATCCAGCGGAAGGCTCCTACAATGAGCAGTTCTTC
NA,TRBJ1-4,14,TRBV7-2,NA,CASSLGAGNEKLFF,TGTGCCAGCAGCTTAGGGGCTGGTAATGAAAAACTGTTTTTT
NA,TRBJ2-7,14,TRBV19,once,CASSEAVLSYEQYF,TGTGCCAGTAGTGAGGCAGTCCTGTCCTACGAGCAGTACTTC
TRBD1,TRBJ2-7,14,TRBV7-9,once,CASSQGTEAYEQYF,TGTGCCAGCAGCCAGGGGACAGAGGCCTACGAGCAGTACTTC
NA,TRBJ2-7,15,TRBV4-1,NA,CASRHLQGISYEQYF,TGCGCCAGCAGACATCTACAGGGAATCTCCTACGAGCAGTACTTC